Below, one TCR beta chain is given with its context. The antigen remains undetermined. The data derive from a study of T cell clonotyping in hematopoietic cell transplantation. This CDR3 comprises 11 residues. Germline assignment: CDR1 GTSNPN and CDR2 SVGIG (reference sequence). V shed 2 bases and J shed 10 bases, with 11 bases lying between them. The repertoire was sequenced with immunoSEQ multiplex PCR; TCRdb's copy has only in-frame clones and lacks some. The table lists 35,000 to 45,000 clones, 94% of them singletons. Study outcomes and limitations: No sorting was done, leaving CD4 and CD8 contributions mixed. At the given depth, recipient repertoires were over 95% de novo clonotypes. Graft donor and pretransplant recipient Inverse Simpson Index values predicted broader posttransplant TCR diversity.

The receptor comes from a woman aged 45-59 years in good health. Some clones in this sample may be carry-over from other donors' samples. The gene calls are TRBV30 and TRBJ1-1; D ambiguous. The sequencing input was peripheral blood mononuclear cells. The CDR3, as DNA: TGTGCCTGGAGTACCTTCGCTGTAGCTTTCTTT. This sequence encodes CAWSTFAVAFF.